The 28 T cell receptor beta chains below come from one sample, sequenced in a study of cytomegalovirus exposure and HLA in healthy donors. Researchers ran the PCR with 60 Vbeta and 13 Jbeta primers. TCRdb keeps only in-frame clones here, not all; method: immunoSEQ multiplex PCR. The sample shows roughly 290,000 clones, under 90% of them seen only once. The sample taken for sequencing was PBMCs. The receptors derive from a girl under 10 years old in good health and CMV-seronegative.

V gene TRBV27 combines with J gene TRBJ2-1; D may be TRBD2 (7 bases). This CDR3 contains 14 residues. The V gene's germline CDR1 is MNHEY and CDR2 SMNVEV (reference sequence). Trimming cost V 5 bases and J 7 bases, with 15 bases left between them. The CDR3 bases are TGTGCCAGCAGTACACGGGGGGCGTGGAATGAGCAGTTCTTC. It specifies CASSTRGAWNEQFF.

J is TRBJ2-7 and V is TRBV28; 8 nucleotides align to TRBD2. Trimming took 3 bases from V and 0 from J; bases not matched to a gene: 13. From germline, CDR1 is MDHEN and CDR2 SYDVKM. There are 18 residues in the CDR3. The CDR3 loop reads CASSFGATSAVNSYEQYF. DNA of the CDR3: TGTGCCAGCAGTTTCGGTGCGACTAGCGCGGTAAACTCCTACGAGCAGTACTTC.

The CDR3 nucleotides are TGTGCCAGCTCACCAAACCCCTCGAGAGCGGGGGCCAACACCGGGGAGCTGTTTTTT. Protein product: CASSPNPSRAGANTGELFF. The V gene is TRBV18, the J gene TRBJ2-2; 8 bases match TRBD2. Looked up from germline, CDR1 is KGHSH and CDR2 is LQKENI. V gave up 2 bases and J gave up 2 bases; unmatched junction bases: 13. There are 19 residues in the CDR3.

This clone was counted once. This chain connects TRBV13 to TRBJ2-7; 9 bases agree with TRBD2. The V gene's germline CDR1 is PRHDT and CDR2 FYEKMQ (reference sequence). The CDR3 runs 17 residues. Trimming removed 0 bases from V and 2 bases from J; junction bases left unmatched: 8. CDR3 sequence: CASSLGWGAGGPYEQYF. The CDR3 DNA reads TGTGCCAGCAGCTTAGGCTGGGGGGCGGGAGGGCCCTACGAGCAGTACTTC.

The chain links TRBV7-2 to TRBJ2-3; a possible D gene is TRBD2 (6 bases). There are 16 residues in the CDR3. V was trimmed by 5 bases and J by 2 bases, leaving 17 bases between them. The germline V gene has CDR1 SGHTA and CDR2 FQGNSA. The CDR3 DNA follows: TGTGCCAGCAGCCGGGGAGGAGTTTTATACACAGATACGCAGTATTTT. Protein: CASSRGGVLYTDTQYF.

The chain couples TRBV7-3 to TRBJ2-2; 8 positions agree with TRBD1. J lost 7 bases, V lost 2 bases, and 9 bases had no gene match. This CDR3 contains 16 residues. Germline V CDR1 and CDR2: SGHTA, FQGTGA. The CDR3: CASSLRQGARSGELFF. The CDR3 DNA is TGTGCCAGCAGCTTACGCCAGGGGGCGCGAAGCGGGGAGCTGTTTTTT. Drawing the rest from reference TRBV7-3 and TRBJ2-2, the complete variable domain is GAGVSQTPSNKVTEKGKYVELRCDPISGHTALYWYRQSLGQGPEFLIYFQGTGAADDSGLPNDRFFAVRPEGSVSTLKIQRTERGDSAVYLCASSLRQGARSGELFFGEGSRLTVL.

This clone was seen only once. The chain couples TRBV5-1 to TRBJ1-4; no clear D. CDR1 SGHRS and CDR2 YFSETQ come from the germline V gene. CDR3 length: 12 residues. The V end lost 3 bases, the J end lost 11 bases, and 11 bases lay between the germline ends. CDR3 in amino acids: CASSSQESKLFF. The CDR3, as DNA: TGCGCCAGCAGCTCTCAGGAATCCAAACTGTTTTTT.

This clone was seen a handful of times. The genes are TRBV7-8 and TRBJ1-3; D uncertain. Germline V lookup: CDR1 SGHVS, CDR2 FQNEAQ. V lost 6 bases to trimming and J lost 4 bases, with 13 bases between them. The CDR3 loop spans 14 amino acids. CDR3 protein: CASRASFPGNTIYF. In DNA, the CDR3 is TGTGCCAGCAGGGCCTCGTTTCCCGGAAACACCATATATTTT.

The genes are TRBV2 and TRBJ2-7; 7 bases match TRBD2. Unmatched junction bases numbered 5, after V lost 1 base and J lost 5 bases. The CDR3 length is 14 residues. Looked up from germline, CDR1 is SNHLY and CDR2 is FYNNEI. DNA of the CDR3: TGTGCCAGCAGTGAAGGCGGGGGTGGCGACGAGCAGTACTTC. It codes for CASSEGGGGDEQYF.

The chain is built from TRBV6-1 and TRBJ1-1; 7 bases are shared with TRBD1. Germline CDR1 is MNHNS and CDR2 is SASEGT. Germline trimming cut 3 bases from V and 0 bases from J; bases unmatched to any gene: 4. The CDR3 is 15 residues long. CDR3 residues: CASSDRDSLNTEAFF. The CDR3 DNA reads as TGTGCCAGCAGTGATAGGGACAGTCTGAACACTGAAGCTTTCTTT.

The V call is TRBV10-3, the J call TRBJ1-2, with TRBD1 matching over 7 bases. J lost 3 bases, V lost 6 bases, and 7 bases had no gene match. CDR1 is ENHRY, CDR2 SYGVKD, per germline. The CDR3 has 14 residues. This chain's CDR3 is CAIRRTGSHYGYTF. CDR3 in DNA: TGTGCCATCAGAAGGACAGGCTCGCACTATGGCTACACCTTC.

The rearrangement joins TRBV11-1 to TRBJ1-4; tentative D call: TRBD1 (5 bases). The CDR3 runs to 14 residues. Germline V gene lookup returns CDR1 SGHAT and CDR2 FQDESV (reference sequence). Trimming left V 5 bases short and J 5 bases short, with 12 bases between. The CDR3 loop reads CASSQTAFNEKLFF. The CDR3 DNA reads TGTGCCAGCAGCCAGACAGCGTTCAATGAAAAACTGTTTTTT.

J is TRBJ1-4 and V is TRBV14; 9 nucleotides agree with TRBD1. Germline V gene data show CDR1 as SGHDN and CDR2 as FVKESK. The CDR3 has 15 residues. J gave up 7 bases and V 5 bases, and 8 bases lay outside the gene matches. DNA for the CDR3: TGTGCCAGCAGCTGGCCGGACAGGGGACGTGAAAAACTGTTTTTT. It specifies CASSWPDRGREKLFF.

A word on this clone: Other nucleotide sequences from this sample produce the same CDR3. The chain combines TRBV18 with TRBJ1-5; no firm D call. V was shortened by 6 bases and J by 0 bases, with 9 bases between the two germline ends. This CDR3 spans 14 amino acids. CDR1 and CDR2 from the germline V gene are KGHSH and LQKENI. The chain's CDR3 is CASSPRYSNQPQHF. As DNA, the CDR3 is TGTGCCAGCTCCCCTCGTTATAGCAATCAGCCCCAGCATTTT. Using reference TRBV18 and TRBJ1-5 for the parts outside the CDR3, the full variable domain is NAGVMQNPRHLVRRRGQEARLRCSPMKGHSHVYWYRQLPEEGLKFMVYLQKENIIDESGMPKERFSAEFPKEGPSILRIQQVVRGDSAAYFCASSPRYSNQPQHFGDGTRLSIL.

The V and J genes are TRBV6-1 and TRBJ1-1; a possible D gene is TRBD1 (6 bases). Germline values: CDR1 MNHNS, CDR2 SASEGT. The CDR3 is 12 residues long. V gave up 9 bases and J gave up 0 bases, with 8 bases separating them. The CDR3 DNA reads as TGTGCCAGTGGACAGTTGAACACTGAAGCTTTCTTT. Its protein product is CASGQLNTEAFF.

The genes are TRBV9 and TRBJ2-1; 11 nucleotides match TRBD2. The junction had 10 bases not matched to a gene; V was cut back by 2 bases and J by 15 bases. Germline V gene sequence: CDR1 SGDLS, CDR2 YYNGEE. The CDR3 is 14 residues long. This CDR3 is CASSVSGGASHMFF. The CDR3 DNA reads as TGTGCCAGCAGCGTTAGCGGGGGGGCCTCTCACATGTTCTTC. Complete variable domain (other parts from reference TRBV9 and TRBJ2-1): DSGVTQTPKHLITATGQRVTLRCSPRSGDLSVYWYQQSLDQGLQFLIQYYNGEERAKGNILERFSAQQFPDLHSELNLSSLELGDSALYFCASSVSGGASHMFFGPGTRLTVL.

This clone was detected only once. This rearrangement joins TRBV7-4 to TRBJ1-1; 12 bases line up with TRBD1. Trimming cost V 5 bases and J 4 bases; bases outside gene matches: 5. Germline V lookup: CDR1 SGHVT, CDR2 SQSDAQ. The CDR3 has 15 amino acids. This CDR3 is CASSAPGQGATEAFF. The CDR3 nucleotides read TGTGCCAGCAGCGCCCCGGGACAGGGGGCCACTGAAGCTTTCTTT.

The rearrangement joins TRBV5-1 to TRBJ1-6, with 7 bases matching TRBD1. CDR3 length: 15 amino acids. Trimming removed 2 bases from V and 7 bases from J; junction bases left unmatched: 6. Germline CDR1 reads SGHRS; CDR2 reads YFSETQ. The CDR3, as DNA: TGCGCCAGCAGCTTTCAGGGGGTGGGGAATTCACCCCTCCACTTT. This translates into CASSFQGVGNSPLHF.

This clone has a single count. The rearrangement joins TRBV28 to TRBJ1-4; D may be TRBD1 (6 bases). Germline V lookup: CDR1 MDHEN, CDR2 SYDVKM. This CDR3 contains 16 residues. V lost 4 bases, J lost 7 bases, and 19 bases lay in between. CDR3 residues: CASSSRWAGEGEKLFF. CDR3 DNA sequence: TGTGCCAGCAGTTCCCGTTGGGCAGGGGAGGGTGAAAAACTGTTTTTT.

This clone was counted between two and nine times. The chain is built from TRBV7-9 and TRBJ1-1; the match to TRBD1 covers 7 bases. Germline trimming cut 3 bases from V and 5 bases from J; bases unmatched to any gene: 6. The CDR3 has 14 residues. The germline V gene has CDR1 SEHNR and CDR2 FQNEAQ (reference sequence). CDR3 amino acids: CASSLEGQRTEAFF. For the CDR3, the DNA is TGTGCCAGCAGCTTGGAGGGACAGAGGACTGAAGCTTTCTTT.

This rearrangement joins TRBV6-1 to TRBJ1-6; possibly TRBD1 for D (5 bases). V shed 2 bases and J shed 10 bases, with 9 bases lying between them. Germline V lookup: CDR1 MNHNS, CDR2 SASEGT. The CDR3 totals 13 residues. The CDR3 protein is CASSELTVSPLHF. DNA of the CDR3: TGTGCCAGCAGTGAACTGACAGTCTCACCCCTCCACTTT.

This chain links TRBV4-1 with TRBJ2-5; 9 bases are shared with TRBD1. This CDR3 comprises 15 residues. Losses at the gene ends were 5 bases for V and 2 bases for J; bases not matched to a gene: 6. CDR1 is MGHRA and CDR2 is YSYEKL in the germline V gene. The CDR3 DNA sequence: TGCGCCAGCAGCGGGACAGGGTATAGGCAAGAGACCCAGTACTTC. This codes for CASSGTGYRQETQYF.

This chain links TRBV19 with TRBJ1-1; tentative D call: TRBD1 (6 bases). Trimming took 5 bases from V and 4 from J, leaving 17 bases between them. Germline CDR1 and CDR2: LNHDA and SQIVND (reference sequence). This CDR3 has 15 amino acids. The CDR3 is CASSRQLTGSTEAFF. CDR3 bases: TGTGCCAGTAGTCGGCAGCTCACAGGGTCCACTGAAGCTTTCTTT.

The chain joins TRBV5-1 to TRBJ2-7; TRBD1 agrees at 10 bases. From germline, CDR1 is SGHRS and CDR2 YFSETQ. This CDR3 region has 14 residues. V shed 0 bases and J 5 bases; nucleotides not matched to a gene: 2. This CDR3 reads CASSLGGQGHEQYF. CDR3 nucleotide sequence: TGCGCCAGCAGCTTGGGGGGACAGGGGCACGAGCAGTACTTC.

The chain is built from TRBV27 and TRBJ2-7; TRBD2 aligns across 10 bases. The germline gives CDR1 MNHEY, CDR2 SMNVEV (reference sequence). V shed 5 bases and J 5 bases; nucleotides not matched to a gene: 15. CDR3 length equals 17 residues. The CDR3 is CASSPRWLAGATDEQYF. In DNA form, the CDR3 reads TGTGCCAGCAGTCCCCGGTGGCTAGCGGGAGCAACAGACGAGCAGTACTTC.

This clone was recorded a few times. This chain joins TRBV7-2 and TRBJ2-5; D perhaps matches TRBD2 (6 bases). The germline V and J ends were trimmed by 4 bases and 5 bases, with 14 bases remaining between them. The CDR3 consists of 14 residues. Germline values: CDR1 SGHTA, CDR2 FQGNSA. In nucleotides, the CDR3 is TGTGCCAGCAGCTCTGGGACTCCTCGCGAGACCCAGTACTTC. This translates into CASSSGTPRETQYF.

V is TRBV28 and J is TRBJ1-3; no firm D call. The V end lost 6 bases, the J end lost 0 bases, and 12 bases lay between the germline ends. Germline loops: CDR1 MDHEN, CDR2 SYDVKM. The CDR3 runs to 15 residues. CDR3 coding DNA: TGTGCCAGCAGCACCCGGTTGCTCTCTGGAAACACCATATATTTT. It translates to CASSTRLLSGNTIYF.

V usage is TRBV10-3 and J usage is TRBJ2-2; TRBD1 might be the D (7 bases). The CDR3 is 15 residues long. CDR1 is ENHRY and CDR2 is SYGVKD in the germline V gene. V was cut by 6 bases and J by 1 base, with 12 bases left in between. CDR3 in DNA: TGTGCCATCAGGGCCAGGGGGGTGAACACCGGGGAGCTGTTTTTT. Translated: CAIRARGVNTGELFF.